The 8 T cell receptor beta chains below were found in one sample sequenced in a study of cytomegalovirus exposure and HLA in healthy donors. It was with 60 Vbeta and 13 Jbeta primers that the PCR ran. Some clones are missing from TCRdb's copy, which holds only in-frame ones; the method was immunoSEQ multiplex PCR. Of under 200,000 clones in the sample, about three quarters were seen once. Sequenced input: PBMCs. The source of these receptors is a female donor in good health and CMV-seronegative.

This clone was recorded once. The chain recombines TRBV2 with TRBJ2-5, with D perhaps TRBD1 (5 bases). Trimming stripped 6 bases from V and 5 bases from J, with 19 bases between. CDR1 SNHLY and CDR2 FYNNEI come from the germline V gene. CDR3 length: 15 residues. For the CDR3, the DNA is TGTGCCAGCAGGGATGTTAAGGACATGCTTGAGACCCAGTACTTC. It specifies CASRDVKDMLETQYF.

The V gene is TRBV28, the J gene TRBJ2-7; 7 bases are shared with TRBD2. The trim removed 8 bases at V and 5 bases at J, leaving 12 bases unmatched. Germline CDR1 reads MDHEN; CDR2 reads SYDVKM. The CDR3 runs 14 residues. In DNA, the CDR3 is TGTGCCAGCGCCCTTTTAACTAGCGCGGACGAGCAGTACTTC. Its protein product is CASALLTSADEQYF.

The chain uses TRBV5-1 and TRBJ1-2; possibly TRBD1 for D (5 bases). Trimming took 0 bases from V and 6 from J, leaving 15 bases between them. The CDR3 totals 15 residues. Germline V gives CDR1 SGHRS, CDR2 YFSETQ. For the CDR3, the DNA is TGCGCCAGCAGCTTGGCCCCAGGGATCACGGATGGCTACACCTTC. It is translated as CASSLAPGITDGYTF.

J is TRBJ2-7 and V is TRBV18; a weak D match, TRBD1 (6 bases). V lost 1 base, J lost 3 bases, and 19 bases lay in between. The CDR3 runs to 17 residues. Germline values: CDR1 KGHSH, CDR2 LQKENI. The CDR3 here is CASSPRQGTLFDYEQYF. The DNA of the CDR3 is TGTGCCAGCTCACCACGGCAGGGGACCCTCTTCGACTACGAGCAGTACTTC.

This chain's CDR3 is CASSELGQGLEEQYF. As DNA, the CDR3 is TGTGCCAGCAGCGAGTTGGGACAGGGGCTAGAAGAGCAGTACTTC. V usage is TRBV9 and J usage is TRBJ2-7; 10 bases fit TRBD1. The CDR3 runs to 15 residues. The germline V gene encodes CDR1 SGDLS and CDR2 YYNGEE. J lost 7 bases, V lost 3 bases, and 10 bases had no gene match.

V gene TRBV28 combines with J gene TRBJ2-2; maybe TRBD1 (6 bases). CDR3 length equals 15 residues. Germline V CDR1 and CDR2: MDHEN, SYDVKM. Between the trimmed V and J ends, which lost 5 bases and 4 bases, there was a span of 14 bases. For the CDR3, the DNA is TGTGCCAGCAGTCCGCCACAGGGAACCACCGGGGAGCTGTTTTTT. Protein: CASSPPQGTTGELFF.

The chain is built from TRBV29-1 and TRBJ2-6, with D possibly matching TRBD1 (6 bases). The length of the CDR3 is 17 residues. Per the germline V gene, CDR1 is SQVTM and CDR2 is ANQGSEA. V lost 0 bases and J 0 bases, leaving 12 bases between the germline ends. CDR3 region: CSVEDVTGVSGANVLTF. CDR3 DNA: TGCAGCGTTGAAGATGTGACAGGAGTCTCTGGGGCCAACGTCCTGACTTTC.

The chain links TRBV19 to TRBJ2-3, with 7 bases matching TRBD2. The CDR3 loop spans 14 amino acids. CDR1 and CDR2 from the germline V gene are LNHDA and SQIVND (reference sequence). Unmatched junction bases numbered 2, after V lost 5 bases and J lost 0 bases. CDR3 loop: CASSGTTSTDTQYF. CDR3 in DNA: TGTGCCAGTAGTGGGACTACTAGCACAGATACGCAGTATTTT.